Listed below are T cell receptor beta chains from one sample, sequenced in a study of OX40 agonist ivuxolimab in advanced cancers. Libraries were prepared by immunoSEQ multiplex PCR; TCRdb keeps only in-frame clonotypes and omits some of them. This table has about 82,000 clones, approximately 87% appearing once. The sequences come from CD4+ or CD8+ T cells sorted from blood, collected in a trial of the OX40 agonist ivuxolimab. These receptors all come from an adult with an advanced solid tumor such as melanoma, head and neck, liver or kidney cancer. Each CDR3 is given with its conserved first and last residue. A D gene is named only where the DNA matches it firmly. Clone sizes are given selectively: once, few, many, or a class where the clone is expanded.

size,D,V,J,DNA,CDR3
NA,TRBD1,TRBV14,TRBJ2-7,TGTGCCAGCAGCCAAGATAGGTGGCAGGGGGTGTACGAGCAGTACTTC,CASSQDRWQGVYEQYF
NA,TRBD2,TRBV15,TRBJ2-5,TGTGCCACCAGCCTCATGGGGGGGGAGACCCAGTACTTC,CATSLMGGETQYF
NA,TRBD1,TRBV5-1,TRBJ2-1,TGCGCCAGCAGCTTGGCGGGACAGGGGGCTCTCAATGAGCAGTTCTTC,CASSLAGQGALNEQFF
NA,NA,TRBV7-2,TRBJ2-7,TGTGCCAGCAGCTTAGTGGCGGGTCTTGGTTACGAGCAGTACTTC,CASSLVAGLGYEQYF
NA,NA,TRBV19,TRBJ2-2,TGTGCCAGTAGTATCCAGGACGCGAACACCGGGGAGCTGTTTTTT,CASSIQDANTGELFF
NA,NA,TRBV4-2,TRBJ1-5,TGTGCCAGCAGCCAAGGAGCAGGGGTGGAGGGGCCCCAGCATTTT,CASSQGAGVEGPQHF
few,NA,TRBV12-5,TRBJ1-2,TGTGCTACCGGTGGATATGGCTACACCTTC,CATGGYGYTF
NA,NA,TRBV5-1,TRBJ2-5,TGCGCCAGCAGCTCGGGACTGACTCTCGAGACCCAGTACTTC,CASSSGLTLETQYF
NA,NA,TRBV7-9,TRBJ1-1,TGTGCCAGCAGCTTAGGACCGACATCTTACACTGAAGCTTTCTTT,CASSLGPTSYTEAFF
NA,NA,TRBV14,TRBJ2-3,TGTGCCAGCAGCCAACTAGAGTGGGGGGGCCACTACACAGATACGCAGTATTTT,CASSQLEWGGHYTDTQYF
NA,TRBD1,TRBV5-6,TRBJ2-1,TGTGCCAGCAGCTTGGGACAGGGAACCGGCAATGAGCAGTTCTTC,CASSLGQGTGNEQFF
NA,NA,TRBV2,TRBJ1-6,TGTGCCAGCAGTGATAATAGGGAATCACCCCTCCACTTT,CASSDNRESPLHF
few,TRBD1,TRBV2,TRBJ2-5,TGTGCCAGCAGCGAGACGCGGGACAGGGAGAACTTC,CASSETRDRENF
once,NA,TRBV28,TRBJ1-5,TGTGCCAGCAGATCCGGACAGTATGATCAGCCCCAGCATTTT,CASRSGQYDQPQHF
NA,TRBD1,TRBV7-8,TRBJ2-7,TGTGCCAGCAGCTTCGGACAGGGGCTCTACGAGCAGTACTTC,CASSFGQGLYEQYF
NA,NA,TRBV4-1,TRBJ2-1,TGCGCCAGCAGCCATGTTTCGGGAAACTCCTACAATGAGCAGTTCTTC,CASSHVSGNSYNEQFF
NA,NA,TRBV6-1,TRBJ2-1,TGTGCCAGCAGTGACGGCGGGGCGAGCACCTACAATGAGCAGTTCTTC,CASSDGGASTYNEQFF
NA,TRBD1,TRBV7-2,TRBJ2-7,TGTGCCAGCAGCATCGGACAGGGGGGTGCCTACGAGCAGTACTTC,CASSIGQGGAYEQYF
NA,NA,TRBV5-1,TRBJ2-7,TGCGCCAGCAGCGACCCGGGCCTAGGCCCCTACGAGCAGTACTTC,CASSDPGLGPYEQYF
once,NA,TRBV7-6,TRBJ2-3,TGTGCCAGCAGCTTAGTGGGGGGGGCCGGCACAGATACGCAGTATTTT,CASSLVGGAGTDTQYF
NA,TRBD2,TRBV19,TRBJ2-1,TGTGCCAGTAGTATGGAGCGGGGCGAGCAGTTCTTC,CASSMERGEQFF
NA,NA,TRBV19,TRBJ2-7,TGTGCCAGTAGCCAGCAGTACTCCTACGAGCAGTACTTC,CASSQQYSYEQYF
NA,TRBD1,TRBV2,TRBJ1-4,TGTGCCAGCAGGAGGACAGGGGTTCTGTTTTTT,CASRRTGVLFF
NA,TRBD1,TRBV6-5,TRBJ1-1,TGTGCCAGCAGTCGCGGACAGGGTTGGGGGGAAGCTTTCTTT,CASSRGQGWGEAFF
NA,NA,TRBV6-5,TRBJ2-1,TGTGCCAGCGCGTCCCATAACATAAATGAGCAGTTCTTC,CASASHNINEQFF
NA,TRBD2,TRBV19,TRBJ2-5,TGTGCCAGTACAAGCGGGGGGCCGGGGGAGACCCAGTACTTC,CASTSGGPGETQYF
NA,TRBD1,TRBV7-2,TRBJ2-7,TGTGCCAGCAGCTTAGGGACAGGGGGTCCCTACGAGCAGTACTTC,CASSLGTGGPYEQYF
NA,TRBD2,TRBV30,TRBJ2-2,TGTGCCTGGGCCCGGGGGGGGGCGAACACCGGGGAGCTGTTTTTT,CAWARGGANTGELFF
NA,TRBD1,TRBV11-2,TRBJ1-6,TGTGCCAGCAGTTCTACCTGGACAGGGGGCGATTCACCCCTCCACTTT,CASSSTWTGGDSPLHF
NA,NA,TRBV6-1,TRBJ2-3,TGTGCCAGCAGTTTGGGTTCAAGTAGCACAGATACGCAGTATTTT,CASSLGSSSTDTQYF
NA,NA,TRBV5-4,TRBJ1-1,TGTGCCAGCAGCACCCGTGCAGGGAACACTGAAGCTTTCTTT,CASSTRAGNTEAFF
NA,NA,TRBV18,TRBJ1-2,TGTGCCAGCTCCCTGCTAGGGGGAGAGGTCTACACCTTC,CASSLLGGEVYTF
NA,NA,TRBV18,TRBJ2-2,TGTGCCAGCTCACCGACTAGGAACACCGGGGAGCTGTTTTTT,CASSPTRNTGELFF
NA,NA,TRBV9,TRBJ2-4,TGTGCCAGCAGCCCCACGTCAGGGGATGGCATTCAGTACTTC,CASSPTSGDGIQYF
NA,NA,TRBV7-2,TRBJ2-3,TGTGCCAGCAGCTTAGCCGGGCCCCGCACAGATACGCAGTATTTT,CASSLAGPRTDTQYF
NA,NA,TRBV5-1,TRBJ2-6,TGCGCCAGCAGCCCTGACCAGGGCTTCTACTCTGGGGCCAACGTCCTGACTTTC,CASSPDQGFYSGANVLTF
once,NA,TRBV6-5,TRBJ1-3,TGTGCCAGCAGTTACTCCGGGACAATCGGAAACACCATATATTTT,CASSYSGTIGNTIYF
NA,NA,TRBV27,TRBJ1-1,TGTGCCAGCAGTTTCGAACGTGGGGCGGGGAACACTGAAGCTTTCTTT,CASSFERGAGNTEAFF
NA,NA,TRBV2,TRBJ1-4,TGTGCCAGCAAAGTGATAGGGGTAGGAAATGAAAAACTGTTTTTT,CASKVIGVGNEKLFF
NA,NA,TRBV18,TRBJ2-7,TGTGCCAGCTCACAACAGGGTCCCAACGAGCAGTACTTC,CASSQQGPNEQYF
NA,NA,TRBV5-1,TRBJ2-5,TGCGCCAGCAGCTTGGCCGGCAGGGCGGGTGAGACCCAGTACTTC,CASSLAGRAGETQYF
once,NA,TRBV5-1,TRBJ1-1,TGCGCCAGCAGCTTCGGGGTTAAGGACACTGAAGCTTTCTTT,CASSFGVKDTEAFF